This T cell receptor beta chain was sequenced during a study of blood T cell repertoires in COVID-19. At the level of the study: Whether acute or convalescent, the COVID-19 samples came from the United States, Italy and Spain. Sample material is recorded as cDNA or gDNA derived from T cells, B-cell-depleted T cells, or PBMCs.

In the source study's methods: Amplification from reference gene primers served as the basis for estimated nucleated cell counts. The data were produced by immunoSEQ multiplex PCR, yet TCRdb's version contains in-frame clones alone and is incomplete. D and trimming come from the DNA, and the V and J calls and clone size come from that table. The sample contains 150,000 or so clones, around 86% of which appear only once. The CDR3 sequence is 12 residues long. CDR1 SQVTM and CDR2 ANQGSEA come from the germline V gene. Trimming took 4 bases from V and 4 from J, leaving 10 bases between them. The clonotype originates from a man older than 75 with acute or convalescent COVID-19. Sequences were obtained from peripheral blood. The chain has TRBV29-1 and TRBJ1-1; no clear D gene. The CDR3 protein is CSVGRASTEAFF. CDR3 DNA sequence: TGCAGCGTTGGGAGGGCCAGCACTGAAGCTTTCTTT.